The rows below give T cell receptor beta chains drawn from one sample of a study of blood T cell repertoires in COVID-19. Measured with immunoSEQ multiplex PCR; TCRdb has only the in-frame clones, and not every one. The profile shows roughly 120,000 clones, approximately 70% of them singletons. Sequenced sample: peripheral blood. These receptors all stem from a human donor with acute or convalescent COVID-19. The donor label of this sample is uncertain. CDR3s include the opening cysteine and the closing phenylalanine or tryptophan. The D gene is left open where the match is weak. Only part of the rows carry a size: once, few, many, or a class if the clone is expanded.

J gene: TRBJ2-5; V gene: TRBV7-7; clone size: NA; D gene: TRBD1; CDR3 DNA: TGTGCCAGCAGCTTAAAATACGGACAGGGGTCGTCAGAGACCCAGTACTTC; CDR3 protein: CASSLKYGQGSSETQYF
J gene: TRBJ2-5; V gene: TRBV28; clone size: NA; D gene: NA; CDR3 DNA: TGTGCCAGCAGTTTCGGGTTGATGATCCGGAAGTACCAAGAGACCCAGTACTTC; CDR3 protein: CASSFGLMIRKYQETQYF
J gene: TRBJ2-7; V gene: TRBV28; clone size: NA; D gene: TRBD1; CDR3 DNA: TGTGCCAGCAGCCCAGCCGGGACAGGGGGCTACGAGCAGTACTTC; CDR3 protein: CASSPAGTGGYEQYF
J gene: TRBJ1-2; V gene: TRBV5-1; clone size: NA; D gene: NA; CDR3 DNA: TGCGCCAGCAGCTTGGTCGGGGCTAACTATGGCTACACCTTC; CDR3 protein: CASSLVGANYGYTF
J gene: TRBJ1-2; V gene: TRBV7-3; clone size: NA; D gene: TRBD1; CDR3 DNA: TGTGCCAGCAGCTTGACAGGGAAATATGGCTACACCTTC; CDR3 protein: CASSLTGKYGYTF
J gene: TRBJ2-2; V gene: TRBV12-3/TRBV12-4; clone size: NA; D gene: NA; CDR3 DNA: TGTGCCAGCAGTTTTCGGGTAACCGGGGAGCTGTTTTTT; CDR3 protein: CASSFRVTGELFF
J gene: TRBJ2-1; V gene: TRBV4-1; clone size: once; D gene: TRBD2; CDR3 DNA: TGCGCCAGCAGCGTGAGACTAGCGGGGGAGCAGTTCTTC; CDR3 protein: CASSVRLAGEQFF
J gene: TRBJ1-1; V gene: TRBV19; clone size: NA; D gene: TRBD1; CDR3 DNA: TGTGCCAGTATTCGTCCTGATGGGACAGGGAAAGCTTTCTTT; CDR3 protein: CASIRPDGTGKAFF
J gene: TRBJ1-4; V gene: TRBV5-4; clone size: NA; D gene: TRBD1; CDR3 DNA: TGTGCCAGCAGCTGGACAGGGGTTAATGAAAAACTGTTTTTT; CDR3 protein: CASSWTGVNEKLFF
J gene: TRBJ2-1; V gene: TRBV6-2/TRBV6-3; clone size: many; D gene: NA; CDR3 DNA: TGTGCCAGCAGTTACCCAGGGAATGAGCAGTTCTTC; CDR3 protein: CASSYPGNEQFF
J gene: TRBJ1-1; V gene: TRBV20-1; clone size: NA; D gene: NA; CDR3 DNA: TGCAGTGCTAGTCCCGGCAGGGGAATGGGAACTGAAGCTTTCTTT; CDR3 protein: CSASPGRGMGTEAFF
J gene: TRBJ2-7; V gene: TRBV18; clone size: once; D gene: TRBD2; CDR3 DNA: TGTGCCAGCTCACCACCGGGACTAGCGGGGGTGATCTCCTACGAGCAGTACTTC; CDR3 protein: CASSPPGLAGVISYEQYF
J gene: TRBJ1-4; V gene: TRBV3-1/TRBV3-2; clone size: NA; D gene: NA; CDR3 DNA: TGTGCCAGCAGCCACCCAACAACAACTAATGAAAAACTGTTTTTT; CDR3 protein: CASSHPTTTNEKLFF
J gene: TRBJ1-4; V gene: TRBV19; clone size: NA; D gene: TRBD1; CDR3 DNA: TGTGCCAGTAGTTCCGGGACAGGGTATGAAAAACTGTTTTTT; CDR3 protein: CASSSGTGYEKLFF
J gene: TRBJ2-5; V gene: TRBV7-3; clone size: NA; D gene: NA; CDR3 DNA: TGTGCCAGCAGCTTAATGGCAGGGCGGTTTGAGACCCAGTACTTC; CDR3 protein: CASSLMAGRFETQYF
J gene: TRBJ2-3; V gene: TRBV24-1; clone size: NA; D gene: NA; CDR3 DNA: TGTGCCACCAGTGATGGGGGGGCTAAGCCGACAGATACGCAGTATTTT; CDR3 protein: CATSDGGAKPTDTQYF